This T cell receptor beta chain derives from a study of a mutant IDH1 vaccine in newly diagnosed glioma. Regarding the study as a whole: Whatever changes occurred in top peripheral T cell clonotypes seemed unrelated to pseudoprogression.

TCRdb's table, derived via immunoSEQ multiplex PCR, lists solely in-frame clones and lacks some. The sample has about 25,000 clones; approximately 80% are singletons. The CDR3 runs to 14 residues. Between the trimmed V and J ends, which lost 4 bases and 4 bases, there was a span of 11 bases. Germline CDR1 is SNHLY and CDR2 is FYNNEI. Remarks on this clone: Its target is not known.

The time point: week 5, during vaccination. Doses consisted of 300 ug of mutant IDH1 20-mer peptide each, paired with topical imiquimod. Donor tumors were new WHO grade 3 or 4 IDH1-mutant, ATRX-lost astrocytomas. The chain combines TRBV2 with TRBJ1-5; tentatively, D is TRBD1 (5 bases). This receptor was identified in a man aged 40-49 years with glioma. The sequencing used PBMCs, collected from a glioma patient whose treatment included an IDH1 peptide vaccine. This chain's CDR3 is CASSVGQGNQPQHF. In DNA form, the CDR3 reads TGTGCCAGCAGTGTAGGTCAGGGTAATCAGCCCCAGCATTTT.